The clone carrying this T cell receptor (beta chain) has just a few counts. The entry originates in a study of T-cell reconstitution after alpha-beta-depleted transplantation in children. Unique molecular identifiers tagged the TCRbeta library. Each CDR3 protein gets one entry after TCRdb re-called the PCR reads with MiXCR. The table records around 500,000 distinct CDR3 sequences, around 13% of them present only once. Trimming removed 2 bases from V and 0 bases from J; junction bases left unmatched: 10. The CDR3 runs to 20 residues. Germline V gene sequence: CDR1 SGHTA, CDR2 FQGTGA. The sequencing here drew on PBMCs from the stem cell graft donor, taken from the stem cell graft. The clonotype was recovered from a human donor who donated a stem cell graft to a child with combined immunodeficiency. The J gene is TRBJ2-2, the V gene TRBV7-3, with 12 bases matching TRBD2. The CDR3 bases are TGTGCCAGCAGCTTATGGGGGCTTGGACTAGCGGGAACGAACACCGGGGAGCTGTTTTTT. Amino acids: CASSLWGLGLAGTNTGELFF.